This T cell receptor (beta chain) was documented in a study of blood T cell repertoires in COVID-19. Participants had their cohort set by participant-reported clinical history. From germline, CDR1 is SGDLS and CDR2 YYNGEE. The ends lost 4 bases at V and 4 bases at J; junction bases unmatched: 7. The CDR3 is made up of 15 amino acids. TCRdb's table, derived via immunoSEQ multiplex PCR, lists solely in-frame clones and lacks some. Among under 250,000 clones listed, 75% to 85% were seen once. This sequence was found in a young man with acute COVID-19. The sequencing input was PBMCs or T cells enriched from blood (not recorded which). The chain carries TRBV9 and TRBJ2-2; TRBD1 matches at 7 bases. For the CDR3, the DNA is TGTGCCAGCAGCCCCCAACAGGGGAGCACCGGGGAGCTGTTTTTT. Protein sequence: CASSPQQGSTGELFF.